This passage covers 3 T cell receptor beta chains from one sample sequenced in a study of T cell responses to AZD1222 COVID-19 vaccine. Profiling relied on immunoSEQ multiplex PCR, and the TCRdb table lists in-frame clones only, not all of them. The repertoire consists of about 270,000 clones, with about 94% occurring once and the leading ten covering 0.55%. The material sequenced was peripheral blood, taken 28 days after the second AZD1222 dose. All receptors derive from an adult who received the AZD1222 COVID-19 vaccine.

The CDR3 region is CASRRDRALNTEAFF. DNA for the CDR3: TGTGCCAGCAGGCGGGACAGGGCCTTGAACACTGAAGCTTTCTTT. This sequence joins TRBV28 and TRBJ1-1; TRBD1 matches 9 bases. Trimming took 6 bases from V and 0 from J; bases not matched to a gene: 5. Germline CDR1 MDHEN, CDR2 SYDVKM. The CDR3 totals 15 residues.

The chain joins TRBV7-9 to TRBJ1-6; 9 bases fit TRBD1. Germline V gene data show CDR1 as SEHNR and CDR2 as FQNEAQ (reference sequence). V shed 4 bases, J shed 6 bases, and the junction held 1 base outside the gene matches. CDR3 size: 14 residues. The CDR3 DNA reads as TGTGCCAGCAGCTCACAGGGGGCTAATTCACCCCTCCACTTT. Translating gives CASSSQGANSPLHF.

This chain joins TRBV5-1 and TRBJ2-2; no reliable D call. The V gene's germline CDR1 is SGHRS and CDR2 YFSETQ. CDR3 length: 17 residues. Between the trimmed V and J ends, which lost 1 base and 3 bases, there was a span of 16 bases. CDR3 bases: TGCGCCAGCAGCTTGCCCCGTCAGGCGGAAGACACCGGGGAGCTGTTTTTT. Its protein is CASSLPRQAEDTGELFF.